This T cell receptor (beta chain) was documented in a study of vaccination and CD4 T cells after COVID-19. Study in general: SARS-CoV-2 PCR on nasal swabs had been positive for the convalescent patients; some ten were mild and one was severe.

Turning to this clonotype: The target antigen is unknown.

The Oncomine TCR Beta short-read assay was applied to DNA of cultured CD4+ T cells. MiXCR, applied by TCRdb to the PCR reads, yields one record per CDR3 protein. The sample records about 8,600 distinct CDR3 sequences, under 35% being singletons. As for treatment: approximately 9-day PBMC culture with coronavirus spike peptide pools or control peptides (ViraFEST assay). The V and J ends lost 6 bases and 6 bases respectively, with 20 bases between them. The CDR3 runs to 15 residues. Germline values: CDR1 WNHNN, CDR2 SYGVQD (reference sequence). The rearrangement uses TRBV10-1 and TRBJ1-1; a weak D match, TRBD1 (6 bases). Sequencing was carried out using cultured CD4+ T cells from blood. The clonotype comes from a human donor with COVID-19. Here the CDR3 DNA reads TGCGCCAGCAGCGGGACTGAGGGGGTCGGCGCTGAAGCTTTCTTT. Amino acids: CASSGTEGVGAEAFF.